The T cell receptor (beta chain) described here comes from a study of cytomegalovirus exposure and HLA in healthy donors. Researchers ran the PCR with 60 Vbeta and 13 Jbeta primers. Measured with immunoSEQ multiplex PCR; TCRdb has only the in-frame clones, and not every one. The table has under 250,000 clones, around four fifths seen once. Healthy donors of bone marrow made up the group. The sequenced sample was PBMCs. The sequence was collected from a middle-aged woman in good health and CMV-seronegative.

The CDR3 DNA reads TGTGCCTGGAGTGGACAGAGCTATGGCTACACCTTC. Translation: CAWSGQSYGYTF. V and J are TRBV30 and TRBJ1-2; tentative D call: TRBD1 (5 bases). The CDR3 has 12 amino acids. Germline CDR1 reads GTSNPN; CDR2 reads SVGIG (reference sequence). Trimming removed 1 base at V and 4 bases at J, with 7 bases between.